A single TCR beta chain is shown here with its context. The antigen remains undetermined. Germline V gives CDR1 MNHNS, CDR2 SASEGT. The CDR3 contains 14 residues. J lost 7 bases, V lost 4 bases, and 7 bases had no gene match. This sample is drawn from a study of cytomegalovirus exposure and HLA in healthy donors. Looking at the study overall: The Caucasian-associated ancestry cluster contained roughly four fifths of the 398 genotyped donors. Whole-study findings and limits: Previously analyzed data showed that most TCR beta V segments were productive at a frequency of about 87% or about 30%. Most TCR sequences showed up rarely, but some public TCRs showed up in many donors.

Primers: 60 Vbeta forward and 13 Jbeta reverse. Profiled with immunoSEQ multiplex PCR; TCRdb holds only in-frame clones, not every one. The sample shows roughly 140,000 clones, about 80% of them seen only once. The sequence came from a female donor in good health and CMV-seronegative. The sequenced sample was PBMCs. V and J are TRBV6-1 and TRBJ2-1; 7 bases line up with TRBD2. The CDR3 coding sequence is TGTGCCAGCAGTGGTAGGACTAGTGTAAATGAGCAGTTCTTC. Its translation: CASSGRTSVNEQFF.